This T cell receptor (beta chain) was observed in a study of blood T cell repertoires in COVID-19. Study-wide context: The analysed material was cDNA or gDNA that came from T cells, B-cell-depleted T cells, or PBMCs.

There are 15 residues in the CDR3. The junction had 7 bases not matched to a gene; V was cut back by 3 bases and J by 8 bases. Germline CDR1 is SGHVS and CDR2 is FNYEAQ. The repertoire was sequenced with immunoSEQ multiplex PCR; TCRdb's copy has only in-frame clones and lacks some. The data show about 69,000 clones, approximately 79% seen once. The sample taken for sequencing was peripheral blood. The chain joins TRBV7-6 to TRBJ2-1, with 10 bases matching TRBD2. The receptor was derived from a man in his sixties with acute or convalescent COVID-19. DNA of the CDR3: TGTGCCAGCAGCTTGAGACTAGCGGGTGGGTATGAGCAGTTCTTC. Protein product: CASSLRLAGGYEQFF.